Listed below are T cell receptor beta chains from one sample, sequenced in a study of identical twins. MiXCR, run by TCRdb on the 5' RACE reads, gives a single entry per CDR3 protein. The sample has about 240,000 distinct CDR3 sequences; about 10% are singletons. The sample consisted of memory T cells sorted from blood. The receptors stem from a man between 50 and 59 years old in good health. The CDR3 runs from the conserved cysteine through the conserved F or W. A D gene is named only where the DNA matches it firmly. Clone size appears in some rows only: once, few, many, or a class for an expanded clone.

v_gene: TRBV6-2/TRBV6-3; j_gene: TRBJ2-7; d_gene: TRBD2; abundance: many; CDR3nt: TGTGCCAGCAGTCGGGACTACCTAACTTCCTACGAGCAGTACTTC; CDR3aa: CASSRDYLTSYEQYF
v_gene: TRBV3-1; j_gene: TRBJ1-1; d_gene: -; abundance: many; CDR3nt: TGTGCCAGCAGCCACCCGTTAGGGAGTTACACTGAAGCTTTCTTT; CDR3aa: CASSHPLGSYTEAFF
v_gene: TRBV7-2; j_gene: TRBJ2-6; d_gene: -; abundance: few; CDR3nt: TGTGCCAGCTCCCCGCAGGGCACCATGTCTGGGGCCAACGTCCTGACTTTC; CDR3aa: CASSPQGTMSGANVLTF
v_gene: TRBV5-1; j_gene: TRBJ2-3; d_gene: TRBD1; abundance: many; CDR3nt: TGCGCCAGCAGCACTCGGACAGGGGGCTCCGGGACAGATACGCAGTATTTT; CDR3aa: CASSTRTGGSGTDTQYF
v_gene: TRBV6-1; j_gene: TRBJ2-5; d_gene: -; abundance: many; CDR3nt: TGTGCCACCACTGAAGAGACCCAGTACTTC; CDR3aa: CATTEETQYF
v_gene: TRBV7-2; j_gene: TRBJ2-7; d_gene: -; abundance: -; CDR3nt: TGTGCCAGCACCACCCTTGACAGTTCCTACGAGCAGTACTTC; CDR3aa: CASTTLDSSYEQYF
v_gene: TRBV6-1; j_gene: TRBJ2-1; d_gene: -; abundance: -; CDR3nt: TGTGCCAGCAGAAACCACAAGGGCGGCAATGAGCAGTTCTTC; CDR3aa: CASRNHKGGNEQFF
v_gene: TRBV12-3/TRBV12-4; j_gene: TRBJ2-1; d_gene: TRBD2; abundance: few; CDR3nt: TGTGCCAGCAGTATCAGCGGGGGGACACCCTTCAATGAGCAGTTCTTC; CDR3aa: CASSISGGTPFNEQFF
v_gene: TRBV3-1; j_gene: TRBJ2-1; d_gene: TRBD2; abundance: -; CDR3nt: TGTGCCAGCAGCCAAGGTACAGCGGGGGGCTACAATGAGCAGTTCTTC; CDR3aa: CASSQGTAGGYNEQFF
v_gene: TRBV5-6; j_gene: TRBJ2-5; d_gene: -; abundance: -; CDR3nt: TGTGCCAGCAGCGGCCGGGACACCGGGTACCAAGAGACCCAGTACTTC; CDR3aa: CASSGRDTGYQETQYF
v_gene: TRBV4-3; j_gene: TRBJ1-5; d_gene: TRBD1; abundance: once; CDR3nt: TGCGCCAGCAGCCACGACAGGGTGGTGGGGCCCCAACATTTT; CDR3aa: CASSHDRVVGPQHF
v_gene: TRBV4-3; j_gene: TRBJ2-1; d_gene: -; abundance: many; CDR3nt: TGCGCCAGCAGCCAAGATAGAAGGAGCTCCTACAATGAGCAGTTCTTC; CDR3aa: CASSQDRRSSYNEQFF
v_gene: TRBV7-8; j_gene: TRBJ2-5; d_gene: -; abundance: few; CDR3nt: TGTGCCAGCAGCTTAATCAGTTCGGTAAAGCAAGAGACCCAGTACTTC; CDR3aa: CASSLISSVKQETQYF
v_gene: TRBV20-1; j_gene: TRBJ1-2; d_gene: -; abundance: few; CDR3nt: TGCAGTGCTAGAGATCATCTCGGTCAACGGGGCTACACCTTC; CDR3aa: CSARDHLGQRGYTF
v_gene: TRBV7-9; j_gene: TRBJ2-1; d_gene: TRBD2; abundance: many; CDR3nt: TGTGCCAGCAGCTTCTCTAGCGGGGGCCGGGAGCAGTTCTTC; CDR3aa: CASSFSSGGREQFF
v_gene: TRBV20-1; j_gene: TRBJ2-6; d_gene: -; abundance: -; CDR3nt: TGCAGTGCTAGAGATATCACAGGGCGGACTGGGGCCAACGTCCTGACTTTC; CDR3aa: CSARDITGRTGANVLTF
v_gene: TRBV5-6; j_gene: TRBJ2-7; d_gene: TRBD2; abundance: few; CDR3nt: TGTGCCAGCAGCTTTCAGCGGGGGAGTTCCTACGAGCAGTACTTC; CDR3aa: CASSFQRGSSYEQYF
v_gene: TRBV29-1; j_gene: TRBJ2-1; d_gene: -; abundance: many; CDR3nt: TGCAGCGGAGTACGCTACAATGAGCAGTTCTTC; CDR3aa: CSGVRYNEQFF
v_gene: TRBV28; j_gene: TRBJ2-2; d_gene: TRBD2; abundance: few; CDR3nt: TGTGCCAGTCTCGGGCGGGAGGGCCGAATCGGGGAGCTGTTTTTT; CDR3aa: CASLGREGRIGELFF
v_gene: TRBV20-1; j_gene: TRBJ2-2; d_gene: TRBD1; abundance: few; CDR3nt: TGCAGTGCTAGAGATTCAGGGGCAGGGGGATGGACCGGGGAGCTGTTTTTT; CDR3aa: CSARDSGAGGWTGELFF
v_gene: TRBV28; j_gene: TRBJ2-3; d_gene: -; abundance: many; CDR3nt: TGTGCCAGCAGTTTCCGCGACTTCTATACGCAGTATTTT; CDR3aa: CASSFRDFYTQYF
v_gene: TRBV2; j_gene: TRBJ1-4; d_gene: TRBD1; abundance: many; CDR3nt: TGTGCCAGCAGTGCGACCGGGACAGTTCGTGAAAAACTGTTTTTT; CDR3aa: CASSATGTVREKLFF
v_gene: TRBV28; j_gene: TRBJ2-5; d_gene: TRBD2; abundance: many; CDR3nt: TGTGCCAGCAGTTCCGGGACTAGCGTGGGGGAGACCCAGTACTTC; CDR3aa: CASSSGTSVGETQYF
v_gene: TRBV29-1; j_gene: TRBJ2-5; d_gene: -; abundance: few; CDR3nt: TGCAGCGTAGAGCTTTGGTACCAAGAGACCCAGTACTTC; CDR3aa: CSVELWYQETQYF
v_gene: TRBV27; j_gene: TRBJ2-1; d_gene: -; abundance: -; CDR3nt: TGTGCCAGCAGTTTGATGCCGGGAGTGGAGAATGAGCAGTTCTTC; CDR3aa: CASSLMPGVENEQFF